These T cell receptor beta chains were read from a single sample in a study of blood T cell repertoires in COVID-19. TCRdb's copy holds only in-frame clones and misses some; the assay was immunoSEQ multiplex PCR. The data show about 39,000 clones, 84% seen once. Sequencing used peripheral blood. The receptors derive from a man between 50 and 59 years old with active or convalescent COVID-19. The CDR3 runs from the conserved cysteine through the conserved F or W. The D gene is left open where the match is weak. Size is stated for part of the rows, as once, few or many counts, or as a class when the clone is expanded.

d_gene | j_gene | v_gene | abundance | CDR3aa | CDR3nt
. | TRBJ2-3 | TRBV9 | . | CASSVAGTSTDTQYF | TGTGCCAGCAGCGTAGCGGGAACAAGCACAGATACGCAGTATTTT
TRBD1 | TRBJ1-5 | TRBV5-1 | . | CASSDLQGGGQPQHF | TGCGCCAGCAGCGATCTACAGGGGGGGGGTCAGCCCCAGCATTTT
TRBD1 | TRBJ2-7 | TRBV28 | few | CASSLSYRRGFSYEQYF | TGTGCCAGCAGTTTATCGTACCGCAGGGGGTTCTCCTACGAGCAGTACTTC
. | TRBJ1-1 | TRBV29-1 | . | CSFYRANTEAFF | TGCAGCTTTTACAGGGCGAACACTGAAGCTTTCTTT
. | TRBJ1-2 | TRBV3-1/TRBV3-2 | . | CASSQEWQGPNYGYTF | TGTGCCAGCAGCCAAGAGTGGCAGGGGCCTAACTATGGCTACACCTTC
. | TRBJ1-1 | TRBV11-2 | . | CASSLGRREAFF | TGTGCCAGCAGCTTAGGCCGGCGGGAGGCTTTCTTT
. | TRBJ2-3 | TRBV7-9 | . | CASSTQSDTQYF | TGTGCCAGCAGTACTCAATCCGATACGCAGTATTTT
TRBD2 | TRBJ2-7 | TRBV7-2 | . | CASSPPTSPSWEQYF | TGTGCCAGCAGCCCCCCGACTAGCCCCTCCTGGGAGCAGTACTTC
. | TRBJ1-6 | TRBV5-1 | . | CASSLEPGQLNSPLHF | TGCGCCAGCAGCCTAGAACCCGGACAGCTAAATTCACCCCTCCACTTT
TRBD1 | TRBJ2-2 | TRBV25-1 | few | CASREDRIANTGELFF | TGTGCCAGCAGGGAGGACAGGATCGCGAACACCGGGGAGCTGTTTTTT
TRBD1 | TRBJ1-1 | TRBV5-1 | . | CASSLNRGGTEAFF | TGCGCCAGCAGCTTGAACAGGGGGGGAACTGAAGCTTTCTTT
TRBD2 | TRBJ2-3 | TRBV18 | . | CASSRTSGGTDTQYF | TGTGCCAGCTCACGGACTAGCGGTGGCACAGATACGCAGTATTTT
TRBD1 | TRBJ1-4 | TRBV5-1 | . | CASSLGTGPEKLFF | TGCGCCAGCAGCTTGGGGACAGGCCCTGAAAAACTGTTTTTT
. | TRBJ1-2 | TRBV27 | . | CASRDTGTLRGGYTF | TGTGCCAGCAGGGACACCGGGACGCTCAGGGGCGGCTACACCTTC
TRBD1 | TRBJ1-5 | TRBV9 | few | CASSVGDRAPQHF | TGTGCCAGCAGCGTGGGAGACAGGGCGCCCCAGCATTTT
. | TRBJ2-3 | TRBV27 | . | CASTIRDTQYF | TGTGCCAGCACCATCAGAGATACGCAGTATTTT
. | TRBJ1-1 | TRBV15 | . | CATSRDGRGGTEAFF | TGTGCCACCAGCAGAGATGGGAGGGGGGGGACTGAAGCTTTCTTT
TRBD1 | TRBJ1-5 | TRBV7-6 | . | CASSPDRGENQPQHF | TGTGCCAGCAGCCCCGACAGGGGAGAGAATCAGCCCCAGCATTTT
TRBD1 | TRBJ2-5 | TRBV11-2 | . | CASSLGGGPRETQYF | TGTGCCAGCAGCTTAGGAGGGGGCCCGCGTGAGACCCAGTACTTC
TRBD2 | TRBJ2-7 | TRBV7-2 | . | CASSRTRVSYEQYF | TGTGCCAGCAGCCGGACTAGGGTCTCCTACGAGCAGTACTTC
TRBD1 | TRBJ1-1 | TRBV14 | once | CASSQSTGDTEAFF | TGTGCCAGCAGCCAATCCACAGGGGACACTGAAGCTTTCTTT
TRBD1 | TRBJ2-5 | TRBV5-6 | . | CASSLWTGEEETQYF | TGTGCCAGCAGCTTGTGGACAGGGGAAGAAGAGACCCAGTACTTC
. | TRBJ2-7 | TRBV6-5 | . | CASSIRRELGQYF | TGTGCCAGCAGTATACGTCGGGAGTTAGGGCAGTACTTC
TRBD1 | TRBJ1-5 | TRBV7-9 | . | CASSLGGTGASNQPQHF | TGTGCCAGCAGCTTAGGGGGGACAGGAGCTAGCAATCAGCCCCAGCATTTT
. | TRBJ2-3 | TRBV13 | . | CASSLMRGLRTDTQYF | TGTGCCAGCAGCTTAATGCGGGGGCTGAGAACAGATACGCAGTATTTT
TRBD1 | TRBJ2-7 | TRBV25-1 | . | CASSDPTGAEQYF | TGTGCCAGCAGTGACCCGACAGGGGCCGAGCAGTACTTC
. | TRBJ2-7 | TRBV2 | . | CASSERRLNSYEQYF | TGTGCCAGCAGTGAACGCAGGCTTAACTCCTACGAGCAGTACTTC
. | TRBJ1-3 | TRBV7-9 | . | CASSPRTSWENTIYF | TGTGCCAGCAGCCCCCGGACATCGTGGGAAAACACCATATATTTT
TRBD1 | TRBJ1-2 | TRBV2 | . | CASRNRGEGYGYTF | TGTGCCAGCAGAAACAGGGGAGAGGGCTATGGCTACACCTTC
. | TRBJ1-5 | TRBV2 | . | CASSAWENYNQPQHF | TGTGCCAGCAGTGCCTGGGAGAATTACAATCAGCCCCAGCATTTT
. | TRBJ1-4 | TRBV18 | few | CASSPTTPATNEKLFF | TGTGCCAGCTCACCCACGACACCGGCGACTAATGAAAAACTGTTTTTT
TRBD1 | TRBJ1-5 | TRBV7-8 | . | CASTPQGVYSNQPQHF | TGTGCCAGCACCCCGCAGGGGGTCTATAGCAATCAGCCCCAGCATTTT
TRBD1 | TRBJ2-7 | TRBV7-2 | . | CASSFPGQGLYEQYF | TGTGCCAGCAGCTTTCCGGGACAGGGTCTTTACGAGCAGTACTTC
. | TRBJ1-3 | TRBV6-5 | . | CASSPDRSSGNTIYF | TGTGCCAGCAGCCCCGACAGAAGCTCTGGAAACACCATATATTTT
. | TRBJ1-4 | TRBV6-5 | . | CASSYSVSPNEKLFF | TGTGCCAGCTCATACTCGGTGTCTCCTAATGAAAAACTGTTTTTT